This entry lists 26 T cell receptor beta chains sequenced from one sample in a study of T cells expressing NK-cell markers. TCRdb re-analyzed the 5' RACE reads; it lists each CDR3 protein once, without DNA. This repertoire includes 440,000 or so distinct CDR3 sequences. The sequenced sample consisted of blood T cells: a sorted CD56 or NKG2C T cell subset, CD4+ or CD8+ T cells, or bulk PBMC T cells (not recorded which). These receptors were obtained from a woman aged 18 to 75 in good health.

The genes are TRBV3-1 and TRBJ1-4; the D call of TRBD1 rests on TCRdb alone, since no DNA is present to check it. Germline V gives CDR1 LGHDT, CDR2 YNNKEL (reference sequence). The CDR3 loop spans 16 amino acids. The CDR3 loop reads CASSHPTGEVAEKLFF.

The V call is TRBV4-3, the J call TRBJ2-2; the D gene TCRdb calls, TRBD1, cannot be checked with no DNA. The CDR3 length is 17 residues. Per germline, CDR1 LGHNA and CDR2 YSLEER. The CDR3 region is CASSQGSRGGSAGELFF.

The chain carries TRBV12-3 or TRBV12-4 and TRBJ1-2; TCRdb designates TRBD1, a call that cannot be tested without DNA. CDR3 length: 14 residues. CDR3 sequence: CASSLAQGASGYTF.

This rearrangement joins TRBV29-1 to TRBJ2-1; without DNA, the TCRdb call of TRBD2 cannot be checked. The length of the CDR3 is 18 residues. Germline lookup yields CDR1 SQVTM and CDR2 ANQGSEA. CDR3 residues: CSVDGQYSGTSMHNEQFF.

The rearrangement joins TRBV7-3 to TRBJ2-1; lacking DNA, the TRBD2 call made by TCRdb goes unchecked. The CDR3 has 16 amino acids. CDR1 and CDR2 (germline): SGHTA, FQGTGA. This CDR3 reads CASSSRTSGPYNEQFF.

The V and J genes are TRBV7-8 and TRBJ2-5; lacking DNA, the TRBD2 call made by TCRdb goes unchecked. From germline, CDR1 is SGHVS and CDR2 FQNEAQ. The CDR3 is 14 residues long. The CDR3 loop is CASSLLGLGGTQYF.

V usage is TRBV4-3 and J usage is TRBJ1-4; TCRdb's assignment of TRBD1 cannot be checked, as there is no DNA. This CDR3 has 15 residues. The germline CDR1 and CDR2 sequences are LGHNA and YSLEER. CDR3 amino acids: CASSQGTGGYEKLFF.

The J gene is TRBJ2-3, the V gene TRBV24-1; TCRdb's D call, TRBD1, is unchecked because there is no DNA. CDR1 and CDR2 from the germline V gene are KGHDR and SFDVKD. The CDR3 length is 11 residues. CDR3 residues: CATSAGDTQYF.

The rearrangement uses TRBV29-1 and TRBJ2-3; TCRdb names TRBD1, which stays unverified in the absence of DNA. CDR1 and CDR2 from the germline V gene are SQVTM and ANQGSEA. This CDR3 comprises 12 residues. CDR3 region: CSVETGTDTQYF.

The rearrangement joins TRBV6-5 to TRBJ2-3; there is no DNA to check the TCRdb D call of TRBD2. Looked up from germline, CDR1 is MNHEY and CDR2 is SVGAGI. The CDR3 has 15 residues. This CDR3 reads CASSYRPTSTDTQYF.

This sequence joins TRBV7-9 and TRBJ2-3; the D gene TCRdb calls, TRBD2, cannot be checked with no DNA. The CDR3 has 14 residues. The germline gives CDR1 SEHNR, CDR2 FQNEAQ (reference sequence). CDR3 amino acids: CASSSLRGTDTQYF.

The chain combines TRBV20-1 with TRBJ2-5; TCRdb proposes TRBD2, but this gene call is untestable without DNA. The length of the CDR3 is 13 residues. Germline CDR1 DFQATT, CDR2 SNEGSKA (reference sequence). CDR3 sequence reads: CSLPLRVEETQYF.

The V and J genes are TRBV7-2 and TRBJ2-3. Germline V CDR1 and CDR2: SGHTA, FQGNSA. The CDR3 extends over 12 amino acids. The CDR3: CASSLVGYGAYF.

The chain uses TRBV5-1 and TRBJ1-1; TCRdb's D call of TRBD1 is untestable without DNA. This CDR3 has 16 residues. The germline V gene encodes CDR1 SGHRS and CDR2 YFSETQ. The CDR3 sequence: CASSWGVIGGNTEAFF.

The chain recombines TRBV4-2 with TRBJ2-7; TCRdb reports TRBD1, a call that lacks DNA to check it against. Germline CDR1 is LGHNA and CDR2 is YNFKEQ. The CDR3 is 13 residues long. The CDR3 loop is CASSGGQWYEQYF.

The V and J genes are TRBV29-1 and TRBJ2-7; TCRdb's D call of TRBD2 is untestable without DNA. Germline CDR1 is SQVTM and CDR2 is ANQGSEA. The CDR3 loop spans 15 amino acids. The CDR3 here is CSAKLSGRGSYEQYF.

The chain couples TRBV24-1 to TRBJ2-2; TCRdb outputs TRBD2, but without DNA this stays unchecked. Germline assignment: CDR1 KGHDR and CDR2 SFDVKD. The CDR3 runs to 16 residues. CDR3 region: CATSDLGTSNTGELFF.

This chain joins TRBV5-1 and TRBJ1-4. CDR1 and CDR2 (germline): SGHRS, YFSETQ. CDR3 length equals 14 residues. The CDR3 region is CASSWGRAGEKLFF.

The genes are TRBV10-3 and TRBJ1-1; the D call of TRBD1 rests on TCRdb alone, since no DNA is present to check it. The CDR3 is 14 residues long. Germline loops: CDR1 ENHRY, CDR2 SYGVKD. The CDR3 sequence is CAISEDRGNTEAFF.

The CDR3 sequence is CASSPTGTGGQETQYF. J is TRBJ2-5 and V is TRBV5-1; TCRdb indicates TRBD1, and absent DNA this call remains unverified. The V gene's germline CDR1 is SGHRS and CDR2 YFSETQ. The CDR3 runs 16 residues.

This rearrangement joins TRBV28 to TRBJ2-5. The germline CDR1 and CDR2 sequences are MDHEN and SYDVKM. The CDR3 runs to 14 residues. CDR3 amino acids: CASSPQGMGETQYF.

CDR3 loop: CASSYSGSGFGELFF. The rearrangement joins TRBV6-5 to TRBJ2-2. Germline V gene sequence: CDR1 MNHEY, CDR2 SVGAGI. This CDR3 region has 15 residues.

The V gene is TRBV7-9, the J gene TRBJ2-5; checking the TCRdb D call of TRBD2 is not possible without DNA. This CDR3 contains 15 residues. CDR1 is SEHNR and CDR2 is FQNEAQ in the germline V gene (reference sequence). The CDR3 loop is CASSSGLLPQETQYF.

This chain joins TRBV20-1 and TRBJ2-2. The V gene's germline CDR1 is DFQATT and CDR2 SNEGSKA (reference sequence). The CDR3 has 12 residues. The chain's CDR3 is CSARYSSGELFF.

This chain joins TRBV6-5 and TRBJ2-5; TCRdb's D gene call, TRBD2, goes unchecked for lack of DNA. This CDR3 contains 15 residues. Per the germline V gene, CDR1 is MNHEY and CDR2 is SVGAGI. The CDR3 is CASSYSGTNAETQYF.

The chain combines TRBV30 with TRBJ1-5; TCRdb outputs TRBD1, but without DNA this stays unchecked. The CDR3 is 14 residues long. Germline CDR1 GTSNPN, CDR2 SVGIG (reference sequence). This CDR3 reads CAWSVGTGNQPQHF.